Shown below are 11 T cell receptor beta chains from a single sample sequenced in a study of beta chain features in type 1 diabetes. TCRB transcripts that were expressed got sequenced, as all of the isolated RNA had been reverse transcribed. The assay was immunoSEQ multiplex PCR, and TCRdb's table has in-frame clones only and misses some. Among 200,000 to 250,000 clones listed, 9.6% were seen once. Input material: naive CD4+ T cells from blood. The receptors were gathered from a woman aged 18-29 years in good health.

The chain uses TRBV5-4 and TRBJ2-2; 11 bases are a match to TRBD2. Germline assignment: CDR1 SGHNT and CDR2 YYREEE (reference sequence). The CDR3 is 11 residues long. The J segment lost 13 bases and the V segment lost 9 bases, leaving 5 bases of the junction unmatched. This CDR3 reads CATISGRALFF. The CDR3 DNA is TGTGCCACCATTAGCGGGAGGGCGCTGTTTTTT.

CDR3 amino acids: CASSASSGQGKDIQYF. Here the CDR3 DNA reads TGTGCCAGCAGCGCTTCGTCGGGACAGGGAAAAGACATTCAGTACTTC. J is TRBJ2-4 and V is TRBV21-1; the table's TRBD1 call for D was not verified on the DNA. TRBV21-1 is deemed a pseudogene. This CDR3 spans 16 amino acids.

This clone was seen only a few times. The CDR3 DNA is TGCGCCAGCAGCCAAACACCACGTCCCACCATATATTTT. This sequence encodes CASSQTPRPTIYF. The chain carries TRBV4-1 and TRBJ1-3; unclear D gene. V was clipped by 2 bases and J by 9 bases, with 11 bases between them. Germline values: CDR1 MGHRA, CDR2 YSYEKL. CDR3 length equals 13 residues.

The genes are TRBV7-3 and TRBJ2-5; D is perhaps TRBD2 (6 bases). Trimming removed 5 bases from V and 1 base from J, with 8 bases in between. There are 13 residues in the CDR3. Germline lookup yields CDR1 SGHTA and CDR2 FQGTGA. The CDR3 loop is CASSRRVQETQYF. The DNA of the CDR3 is TGTGCCAGCAGCCGGAGGGTCCAAGAGACCCAGTACTTC.

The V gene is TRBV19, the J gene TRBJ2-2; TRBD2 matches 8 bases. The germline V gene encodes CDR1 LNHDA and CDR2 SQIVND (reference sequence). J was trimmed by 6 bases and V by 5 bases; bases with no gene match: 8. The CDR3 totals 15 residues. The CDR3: CASSSPGLVAGELFF. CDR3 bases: TGTGCCAGTAGTTCTCCGGGACTAGTGGCCGGGGAGCTGTTTTTT.

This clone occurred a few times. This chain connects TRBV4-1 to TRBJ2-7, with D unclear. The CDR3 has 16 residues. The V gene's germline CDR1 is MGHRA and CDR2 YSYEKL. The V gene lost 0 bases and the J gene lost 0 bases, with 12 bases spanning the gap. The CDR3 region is CASSQEKVNFSYEQYF. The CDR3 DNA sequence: TGCGCCAGCAGCCAAGAGAAAGTCAACTTCTCCTACGAGCAGTACTTC.

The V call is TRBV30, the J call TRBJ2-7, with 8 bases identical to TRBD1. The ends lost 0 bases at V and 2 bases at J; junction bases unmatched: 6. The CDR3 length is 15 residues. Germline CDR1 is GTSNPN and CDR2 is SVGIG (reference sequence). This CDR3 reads CAWSVLGTGPYEQYF. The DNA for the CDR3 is TGTGCCTGGAGTGTACTTGGGACAGGACCCTACGAGCAGTACTTC.

This CDR3 is CASRLAGHTGELFF. DNA of the CDR3: TGTGCCAGCCGACTAGCGGGGCACACCGGGGAGCTGTTTTTT. The V gene is TRBV19, the J gene TRBJ2-2, with 11 positions matching TRBD2. The V segment lost 9 bases and the J segment 3 bases; nucleotides outside the gene matches: 3. The germline V gene has CDR1 LNHDA and CDR2 SQIVND (reference sequence). This CDR3 is built from 14 residues.

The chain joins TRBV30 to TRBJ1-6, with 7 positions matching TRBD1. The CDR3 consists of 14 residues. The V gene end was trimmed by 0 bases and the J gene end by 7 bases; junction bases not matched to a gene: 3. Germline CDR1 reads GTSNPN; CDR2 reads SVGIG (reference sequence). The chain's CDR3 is CAWSVRQGNSPLHF. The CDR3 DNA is TGTGCCTGGAGTGTCCGACAGGGAAATTCACCCCTCCACTTT.

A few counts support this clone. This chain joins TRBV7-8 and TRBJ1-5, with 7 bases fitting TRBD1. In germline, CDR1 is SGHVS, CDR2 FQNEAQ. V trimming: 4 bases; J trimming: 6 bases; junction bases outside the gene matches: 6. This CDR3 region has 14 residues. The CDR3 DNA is TGTGCCAGCAGCTCGGACAGGTTCTTTCAGCCCCAGCATTTT. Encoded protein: CASSSDRFFQPQHF. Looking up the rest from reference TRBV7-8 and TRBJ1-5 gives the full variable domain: GAGVSQSPRYKVAKRGQDVALRCDPISGHVSLFWYQQALGQGPEFLTYFQNEAQLDKSGLPSDRFFAERPEGSVSTLKIQRTQQEDSAVYLCASSSDRFFQPQHFGDGTRLSIL.

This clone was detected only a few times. Written as DNA, the CDR3 is TGTGCCAGCAGCCCCCCCTCGAGGCTGTTTTTT. As protein: CASSPPSRLFF. V usage is TRBV11-2 and J usage is TRBJ2-2, with D unclear. The V end lost 5 bases, the J end lost 13 bases, and 11 bases lay between the germline ends. The CDR3 spans 11 residues. Germline assignment: CDR1 SGHAT and CDR2 FQNNGV. The full variable domain, with the rest looked up from reference TRBV11-2 and TRBJ2-2, is EAGVAQSPRYKIIEKRQSVAFWCNPISGHATLYWYQQILGQGPKLLIQFQNNGVVDDSQLPKDRFSAERLKGVDSTLKIQPAKLEDSAVYLCASSPPSRLFFGEGSRLTVL.